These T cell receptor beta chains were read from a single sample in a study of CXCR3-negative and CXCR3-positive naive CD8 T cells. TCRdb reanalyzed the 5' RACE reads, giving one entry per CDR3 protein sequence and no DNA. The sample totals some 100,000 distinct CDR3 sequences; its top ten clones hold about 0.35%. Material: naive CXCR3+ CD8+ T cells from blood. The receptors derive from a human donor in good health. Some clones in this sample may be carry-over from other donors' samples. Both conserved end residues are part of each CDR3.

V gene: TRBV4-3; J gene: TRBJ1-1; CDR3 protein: CASSQDEGSTEAFF
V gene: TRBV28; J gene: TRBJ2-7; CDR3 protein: CASSLNRGRTYEQYF
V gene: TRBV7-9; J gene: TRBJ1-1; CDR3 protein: CASSPTGGIAEAFF
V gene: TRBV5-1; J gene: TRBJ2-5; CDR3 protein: CASISGRAETQYF
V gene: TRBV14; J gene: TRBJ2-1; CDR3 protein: CASSQESAGGLDNEQFF
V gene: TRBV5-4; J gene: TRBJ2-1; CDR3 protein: CASSSAGQGNNEQFF
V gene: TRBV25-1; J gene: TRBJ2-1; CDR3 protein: CASSEVTSEAYNEQFF
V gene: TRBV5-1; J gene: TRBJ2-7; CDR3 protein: CASSSSGQGKESYEQYF
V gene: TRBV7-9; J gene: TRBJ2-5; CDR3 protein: CASSLVQGARETQYF
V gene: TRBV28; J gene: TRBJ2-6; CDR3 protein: CASSSLGTISGANVLTF
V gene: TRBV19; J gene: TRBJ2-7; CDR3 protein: CASTAAGDLDSYEQYF
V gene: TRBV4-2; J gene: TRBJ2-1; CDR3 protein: CASSDTSGEEQFF
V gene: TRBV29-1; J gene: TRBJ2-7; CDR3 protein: CSVRGSGLYEQYF
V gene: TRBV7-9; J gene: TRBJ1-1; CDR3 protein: CASSTGQGLTEAFF
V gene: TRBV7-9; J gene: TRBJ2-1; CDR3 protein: CASSDGQGSNEQFF
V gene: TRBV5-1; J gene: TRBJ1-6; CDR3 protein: CASGSGFDNSPLHF
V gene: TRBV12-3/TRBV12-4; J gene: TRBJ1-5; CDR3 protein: CASSSQGSSNQPQHF
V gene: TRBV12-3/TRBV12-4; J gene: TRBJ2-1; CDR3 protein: CASSLGLAGGSQFF
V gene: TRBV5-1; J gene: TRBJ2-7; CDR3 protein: CASSPRDRRSYEQYF
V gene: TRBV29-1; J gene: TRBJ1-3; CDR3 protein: CSVVLYSGNTIYF
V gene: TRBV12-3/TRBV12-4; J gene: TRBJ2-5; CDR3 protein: CASRPLSRQTQYF
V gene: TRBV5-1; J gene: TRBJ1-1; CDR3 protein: CASSPAGIMNTEAFF
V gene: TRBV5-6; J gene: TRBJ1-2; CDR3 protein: CASSLGQPTGYTF
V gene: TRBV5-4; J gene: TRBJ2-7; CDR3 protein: CASSLELDTYEQYF
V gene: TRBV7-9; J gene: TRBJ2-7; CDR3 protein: CASSSRQGSYEQYF
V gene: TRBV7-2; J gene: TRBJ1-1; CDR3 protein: CASSLPDRGLLNTEAFF
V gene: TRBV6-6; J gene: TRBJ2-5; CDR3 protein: CASSYPGTGTKETQYF
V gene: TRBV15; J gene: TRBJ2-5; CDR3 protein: CATSRVGGQETQYF
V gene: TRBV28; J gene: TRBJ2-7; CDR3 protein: CASSSGRALAYEQYF
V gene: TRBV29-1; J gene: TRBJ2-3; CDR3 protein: CSVPWDRGTDTQYF
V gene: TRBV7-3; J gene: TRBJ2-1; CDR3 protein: CARSSGLADEQFF
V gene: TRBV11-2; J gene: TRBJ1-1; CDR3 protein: CASSLWGPNTEAFF
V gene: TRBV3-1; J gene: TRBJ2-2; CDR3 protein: CASSPMDATGGPGELFF
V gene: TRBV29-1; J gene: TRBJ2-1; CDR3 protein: CSAHVSGEQFF
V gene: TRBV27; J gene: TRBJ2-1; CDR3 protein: CASSLSSYNEQFF
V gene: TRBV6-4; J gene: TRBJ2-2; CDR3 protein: CASSDLGLNTGELFF
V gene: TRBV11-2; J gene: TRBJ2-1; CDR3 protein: CASSLGSSGSSEQFF
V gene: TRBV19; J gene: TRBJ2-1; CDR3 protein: CASSKQQGEGYNEQFF